This T cell receptor beta chain was sequenced during a study of T cell repertoires in aging, cancer and after chemotherapy. General observations from the study: These repertoire data do not allow conclusions about immunological memory after chemotherapy.

As for this clonotype: Its antigen is unidentified.

Multiplex touch-down PCR with TRB-A/B primers amplified rearranged V-D-J TRB sequences. Via MiXCR, TCRdb re-called the multiplex PCR reads, giving one row per CDR3 protein. The sample comprises thousands of distinct CDR3 sequences, approximately 39% of which are singletons, and roughly 50% rests with the top ten. Peripheral blood genomic DNA, not sorted cells or RNA, was the template. Germline CDR1 is MNHEY and CDR2 is SMNVEV (reference sequence). The V end was cut by 6 bases, the J end by 7 bases, with 9 bases between. The CDR3 extends over 11 amino acids. The V and J genes are TRBV27 and TRBJ1-2; D is possibly TRBD1 (5 bases). This receptor was obtained from a human donor in good health. Specimen: blood. In DNA, the CDR3 is TGTGCCAGCAGGCACGGGGGTGGCTACACCTTC. Translated, it gives CASRHGGGYTF.